This T cell receptor beta chain is drawn from a study of cytomegalovirus exposure and HLA in healthy donors. Study-level findings and limits: Most TCR sequences showed up rarely, but some public TCRs showed up in many donors.

Generated by immunoSEQ multiplex PCR, the TCRdb table keeps only in-frame clones and is missing some. Of some 230,000 clones listed, about 89% are singletons. CDR3 length: 15 residues. Germline loops: CDR1 SGHAT, CDR2 FQNNGV. V lost 5 bases to trimming and J lost 2 bases; unmatched junction nucleotides: 7. Details on this clone: Its specificity is unknown.

Sequencing used PBMCs. The chain uses TRBV11-2 and TRBJ2-7; 9 nucleotides match TRBD1. The sequence was collected from a woman under 30 in good health and CMV-seronegative. CDR3 sequence (DNA): TGTGCCAGCAGCCCGACAGGGGGGGCCCCCTACGAGCAGTACTTC. Amino acids: CASSPTGGAPYEQYF.